The rows below give T cell receptor beta chains drawn from one sample of a study of T cell changes during pregnancy in multiple sclerosis. Using immunoSEQ multiplex PCR, the repertoire was profiled, and TCRdb retains in-frame clones only, with some absent. The repertoire consists of under 45,000 clones, with approximately 90% occurring once and the leading ten covering more than 0.55%. The sequencing here drew on CD4+ T cells from peripheral blood mononuclear cells, taken in the first trimester of pregnancy. These receptors were taken from a female donor with multiple sclerosis, enrolled in a pregnancy study. The CDR3 runs from the conserved cysteine through the conserved F or W. Fields, in order: V gene, clone size, D gene, J gene, CDR3 DNA, CDR3 protein. The D gene is left open where the match is weak. Size values are once, few and many counts, or a class for expanded clones, and some rows have none.

TRBV27	-	TRBD1	TRBJ1-3	TGTGCCAGCAGTTCTCCAGGGGGCTCTGGAAACACCATATATTTT	CASSSPGGSGNTIYF
TRBV27	-	-	TRBJ1-1	TGTGCCAGCAGTTCAACAGGGTGGGGCAACACTGAAGCTTTCTTT	CASSSTGWGNTEAFF
TRBV5-1	-	-	TRBJ2-3	TGCGCCAGCAGCTTCCTTAGCACAGATACGCAGTATTTT	CASSFLSTDTQYF
TRBV5-8	-	-	TRBJ2-1	TGTGCCAGCAGCTCGGGTCTTACTAGGCAGTTCTTC	CASSSGLTRQFF
TRBV7-2	-	-	TRBJ1-3	TGTGCCAGCAGCTTAGCGCAGTCTGGAAACACCATATATTTT	CASSLAQSGNTIYF
TRBV27	-	-	TRBJ2-1	TGTGCCAGCAGTTTCAGGGTCGGCGTCAATGAGCAGTTCTTC	CASSFRVGVNEQFF
TRBV19	-	-	TRBJ1-5	TGTGCCAGTAGTATAGAGGGACTGAGCAATCAGCCCCAGCATTTT	CASSIEGLSNQPQHF
TRBV29-1	few	TRBD1	TRBJ1-4	TGCAGCGCGATAGGGGGCGCGTCTGAAAAACTGTTTTTT	CSAIGGASEKLFF
TRBV5-1	-	TRBD2	TRBJ2-3	TGCGCCAGCAGCCTGGGGACTAGCGGGAGATTTCTTTCACGCGCAGATACGCAGTATTTT	CASSLGTSGRFLSRADTQYF
TRBV7-8	-	TRBD2	TRBJ2-1	TGTGCCAGCAGCGGCGGGACTAGCGTACGTGAGCAGTTCTTC	CASSGGTSVREQFF
TRBV2	-	-	TRBJ2-5	TGTGCCAGCAGTGTTAGGTTCCAGGTCAAGGAGACCCAGTACTTC	CASSVRFQVKETQYF
TRBV6-5	-	-	TRBJ2-6	TGTGCCAGCAGTTATGACGGGAGCTCTGGGGCCAACGTCCTGACTTTC	CASSYDGSSGANVLTF
TRBV19	-	-	TRBJ1-1	TGTGCCAGTAGTATGCGGGGGGGAGTGCCGAACACTGAAGCTTTCTTT	CASSMRGGVPNTEAFF
TRBV11-2	-	TRBD2	TRBJ2-5	TGTGCCAGCAGCGTAGGGACTAGCGGGACTGAGACCCAGTACTTC	CASSVGTSGTETQYF
TRBV5-1	-	TRBD2	TRBJ2-7	TGCGCCAGCGGAAAGCGGGGGAGCTCCTACGAGCAGTACTTC	CASGKRGSSYEQYF
TRBV6-1	-	TRBD2	TRBJ2-7	TGTGCCTCATTCGGTCTAGCGGGCTACGAGCAGTACTTC	CASFGLAGYEQYF
TRBV27	-	TRBD2	TRBJ2-3	TGTGCCAGCAGTTTAGGGGGACTAGCGTTTGATACGCAGTATTTT	CASSLGGLAFDTQYF
TRBV9	-	TRBD1	TRBJ2-5	TGTGCCAGCAGCCCACGGACAGGGTCTCGGAAAGAGACCCAGTACTTC	CASSPRTGSRKETQYF
TRBV7-2	-	-	TRBJ1-1	TGTGCCAGCAGCTTAGGACAGACCAGAAACACTGAAGCTTTCTTT	CASSLGQTRNTEAFF
TRBV30	-	TRBD1	TRBJ1-2	TGTGCCTGGAGTGCCAGGGGGACAGGGGCCTATGGCTACACCTTC	CAWSARGTGAYGYTF
TRBV5-1	-	TRBD1	TRBJ2-1	TGCGCCAGCAGCTTGAGAGGGACAGGGTACAATGAGCAGTTCTTC	CASSLRGTGYNEQFF
TRBV6-1	once	-	TRBJ1-5	TGTGCCAGCAGTGAGACAGGCGCTAGCAATCAGCCCCAGCATTTT	CASSETGASNQPQHF
TRBV4-3	-	TRBD2	TRBJ2-4	TGCGCCAGCAGCCAAGTGTGGAGACTAGCGGGACCCCTAGCCAAAAACATTCAGTACTTC	CASSQVWRLAGPLAKNIQYF
TRBV7-2	-	TRBD1	TRBJ2-7	TGTGCCAGCACCGTGACAGGGTCGCGAGAGCAGTACTTC	CASTVTGSREQYF
TRBV6-1	-	-	TRBJ2-2	TGTGCCAGCAGTCTAGGACTTAACACCGGGGAGCTGTTTTTT	CASSLGLNTGELFF
TRBV29-1	-	TRBD1	TRBJ1-2	TGCAGCGTTAACGACAGGGCCACTCTGGGCTACACCTTC	CSVNDRATLGYTF
TRBV18	-	-	TRBJ2-3	TGTGCCAGCTCACCAGGGGGGGCCAATACGCAGTATTTT	CASSPGGANTQYF
TRBV28	-	TRBD2	TRBJ2-5	TGTGCCAGCACTCTGGCGGGGGAAGAGACCCAGTACTTC	CASTLAGEETQYF
TRBV7-9	-	-	TRBJ2-7	TGTGCCAGCAGCTTTCAGTACGAGCAGTACTTC	CASSFQYEQYF
TRBV5-1	-	TRBD1	TRBJ2-1	TGCGCCAGCAGCGCACGGGACAGGGGTAATGAGCAGTTCTTC	CASSARDRGNEQFF
TRBV9	-	-	TRBJ2-3	TGTGCCAGCAGCGCGTACTCCCGCACAGATACGCAGTATTTT	CASSAYSRTDTQYF
TRBV7-9	-	TRBD2	TRBJ2-2	TGTGCCAGTCAGTACCTAGCGGGAGGGACCACCGGGGAGCTGTTTTTT	CASQYLAGGTTGELFF
TRBV29-1	-	-	TRBJ2-5	TGCAGCGTGGGGGGTAGGCTGCTAGAGACCCAGTACTTC	CSVGGRLLETQYF
TRBV6-1	-	-	TRBJ2-7	TGTGCCAGCAGTGAATGGATTAGGGAGAGCTCCTACGAGCAGTACTTC	CASSEWIRESSYEQYF
TRBV2	-	TRBD2	TRBJ2-1	TGTGCCAGCAGTGACCCGATCACTAGCGGGCTTATCGATGAGCAGTTCTTC	CASSDPITSGLIDEQFF
TRBV7-2	-	-	TRBJ1-4	TGTGCCAGCAGCTTAGGGGGGGGTACAGGGAATGAAAAACTGTTTTTT	CASSLGGGTGNEKLFF
TRBV30	-	TRBD1	TRBJ2-3	TGTGCCTGGAGACAGGGGGCCTCGGATACGCAGTATTTT	CAWRQGASDTQYF
TRBV9	once	TRBD2	TRBJ2-1	TGTGCCAGCAGCGTAGACCCTAGCGGGATTGCTGAGCAGTTCTTC	CASSVDPSGIAEQFF
TRBV5-6	-	TRBD2	TRBJ2-5	TGTGCCAGCAGCTCTCCGGGACTAGCGGACGGAGAGACCCAGTACTTC	CASSSPGLADGETQYF
TRBV28	-	TRBD2	TRBJ2-7	TGTGCCACTCATAGCGGGTTCTACTACGAGCAGTACTTC	CATHSGFYYEQYF
TRBV7-2	-	-	TRBJ2-7	TGTGCCAGCAGCTTGTCGGCGGGCTCGCCCTACGAGCAGTACTTC	CASSLSAGSPYEQYF
TRBV7-2	-	TRBD1	TRBJ1-2	TGTGCCAGCAGCTTGGGGTCAGGGGGCGACTATGGCTACACCTTC	CASSLGSGGDYGYTF
TRBV6-6	-	TRBD1	TRBJ1-5	TGTGCCAGCAGCAACAGGGGGGTAGATCAGCCCCAGCATTTT	CASSNRGVDQPQHF
TRBV2	once	-	TRBJ1-2	TGTGCCAGCAGTGAAGCGCTGGCAGGGCGGGGTGGCTACACCTTC	CASSEALAGRGGYTF
TRBV4-1	once	-	TRBJ2-3	TGCGCCAGCAGCCACCCCCTTACCCGGGAGACGCAGTATTTT	CASSHPLTRETQYF
TRBV28	-	TRBD2	TRBJ2-7	TGTGCCAGCAGTTTAACTAGCGGGAGAATAAGCTCCTACGAGCAGTACTTC	CASSLTSGRISSYEQYF
TRBV11-2	-	TRBD2	TRBJ2-2	TGTGCCAGCAGCCGAGGACTAGCCCCAGGGGGGGAGCTGTTTTTT	CASSRGLAPGGELFF
TRBV27	-	TRBD1	TRBJ2-7	TGTGCCAGCGGACAGGTCGGCTACGAGCAGTACTTC	CASGQVGYEQYF
TRBV6-5	-	-	TRBJ1-5	TGTGCCAGCAGGATCCGGGAGTATAGCAATCAGCCCCAGCATTTT	CASRIREYSNQPQHF
TRBV6-1	-	TRBD1	TRBJ2-5	TGTGCCAGCAGTATCGGGACAGGTAGGGCAGAGACCCAGTACTTC	CASSIGTGRAETQYF
TRBV7-2	-	-	TRBJ1-3	TGTGCCAGCAGCTTCAACCCCTCCTCCCACAGGGACTCTGGAAACACCATATATTTT	CASSFNPSSHRDSGNTIYF